The T cell receptor beta chain described here comes from a study of cytomegalovirus exposure and HLA in healthy donors. Looking at the study overall: Findings of an earlier analysis included some 110 million unique TCR beta sequences from around 180 million T cells. Regarding the study as a whole: Indistinguishable V segments, including TRBV6-2 and TRBV6-3, were excluded.

The PCR employed 60 Vbeta primers together with 13 Jbeta primers. Some clones are missing from TCRdb's copy, which holds only in-frame ones; the method was immunoSEQ multiplex PCR. The sample has some 160,000 clones; roughly 80% are singletons. Turning to this clone: What it recognizes is unknown.

In nominal health when sampled, donors likely had unrecorded immune exposures nonetheless. Germline CDR1 SGHRS, CDR2 YFSETQ. The CDR3 has 16 amino acids. The V gene end was trimmed by 0 bases and the J gene end by 4 bases; junction bases not matched to a gene: 6. The chain couples TRBV5-1 to TRBJ2-7; 11 positions agree with TRBD1. Sequenced material: PBMCs. The receptor was isolated from a male donor in good health and CMV-seronegative. The CDR3 nucleotides are TGCGCCAGCAGCTTGGCCAGGACAGGGGGCAGGTACGAGCAGTACTTC. Translation: CASSLARTGGRYEQYF.